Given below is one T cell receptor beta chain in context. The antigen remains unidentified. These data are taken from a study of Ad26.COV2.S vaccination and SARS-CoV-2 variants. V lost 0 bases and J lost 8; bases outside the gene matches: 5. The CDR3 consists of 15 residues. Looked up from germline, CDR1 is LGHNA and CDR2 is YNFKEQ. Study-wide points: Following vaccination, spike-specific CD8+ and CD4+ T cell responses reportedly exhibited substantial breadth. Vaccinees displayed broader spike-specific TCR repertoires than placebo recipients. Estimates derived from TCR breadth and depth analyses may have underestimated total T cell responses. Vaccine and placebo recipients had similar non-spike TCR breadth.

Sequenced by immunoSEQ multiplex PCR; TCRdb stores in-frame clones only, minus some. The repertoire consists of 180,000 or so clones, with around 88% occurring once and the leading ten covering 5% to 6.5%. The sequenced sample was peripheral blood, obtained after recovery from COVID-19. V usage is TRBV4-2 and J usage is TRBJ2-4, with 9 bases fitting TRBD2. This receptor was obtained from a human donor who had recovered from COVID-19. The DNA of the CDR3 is TGTGCCAGCAGCCAAGATTGGGCTAGCGGGGACATTCAGTACTTC. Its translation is CASSQDWASGDIQYF.